The 26 T cell receptor beta chains listed next were all sequenced from one sample in a study of CD8+ T cells in alopecia areata. It was cDNA, reverse transcribed from extracted RNA, that served as the sequencing template. Some clones are missing from TCRdb's copy, which holds only in-frame ones; the method was immunoSEQ multiplex PCR. The sample has about 160,000 clones, over 70% seen once. The specimen was CD8+ T cells sorted from blood, collected at week 0. Receptors originate from a human donor with alopecia areata.

V usage is TRBV7-6 and J usage is TRBJ2-7, with D possibly being TRBD2 (5 bases). V was pared by 8 bases and J by 4 bases, with 21 bases between. CDR1 is SGHVS and CDR2 is FNYEAQ in the germline V gene. The CDR3 length is 15 residues. CDR3 coding DNA: TGTGCCAGCTCCCCGCTGGAGGTCGTTCTGTACGAGCAGTACTTC. Translated: CASSPLEVVLYEQYF.

This chain uses TRBV27 with TRBJ2-7; no definite D call. Trimming removed 5 bases at V and 6 bases at J, with 17 bases between. The CDR3 contains 14 residues. CDR1 and CDR2 (germline): MNHEY, SMNVEV (reference sequence). The CDR3 here is CASSPDGVGAEQYF. The CDR3 DNA reads as TGTGCCAGCAGTCCGGATGGGGTTGGAGCCGAGCAGTACTTC.

V usage is TRBV7-6 and J usage is TRBJ1-2, with TRBD1 matching over 10 bases. After removal of 3 bases from V and 2 bases from J, the junction contained 3 bases not matched to a gene. The CDR3 loop spans 15 amino acids. The V gene's germline CDR1 is SGHVS and CDR2 FNYEAQ. The DNA of the CDR3 is TGTGCCAGCAGCTTGGGGACAGGGGTGAACTATGGCTACACCTTC. Translated: CASSLGTGVNYGYTF. Full variable domain (outside the CDR3, taken from reference TRBV7-6 and TRBJ1-2): GAGVSQSPRYKVTKRGQDVALRCDPISGHVSLYWYRQALGQGPEFLTYFNYEAQQDKSGLPNDRFSAERPEGSISTLTIQRTEQRDSAMYRCASSLGTGVNYGYTFGSGTRLTVV.

Only one count was recorded for this clone. DNA of the CDR3: TGTGCCAGCAGCGTAGAGCAACAGGGGAAAGCTTTCTTT. Encoded protein: CASSVEQQGKAFF. This sequence joins TRBV9 and TRBJ1-1; 7 bases fit TRBD1. Trimming took 0 bases from V and 9 from J; bases not matched to a gene: 5. In germline, CDR1 is SGDLS, CDR2 YYNGEE. The CDR3 spans 13 residues.

V and J are TRBV27 and TRBJ2-7; 7 bases match TRBD2. This CDR3 is 14 amino acids long. The V segment lost 3 bases and the J segment 2 bases; nucleotides outside the gene matches: 4. Germline V CDR1 and CDR2: MNHEY, SMNVEV (reference sequence). The CDR3 region has the DNA TGTGCCAGCAGTTTCGGGGGGATCGCCTACGAGCAGTACTTC. Its protein is CASSFGGIAYEQYF.

This clone appeared a single time. This chain uses TRBV2 with TRBJ2-1; 10 bases match TRBD2. This CDR3 region has 15 residues. The germline V gene has CDR1 SNHLY and CDR2 FYNNEI. The junction had 7 bases not matched to a gene; V was cut back by 6 bases and J by 5 bases. CDR3 nucleotides: TGTGCCAGCAGACCCGGGACTAGCGTAAACAATGAGCAGTTCTTC. The encoded protein is CASRPGTSVNNEQFF.

The chain employs TRBV6-5 and TRBJ1-1; D not resolved. The germline V gene encodes CDR1 MNHEY and CDR2 SVGAGI. This CDR3 spans 13 amino acids. V dropped 4 bases and J dropped 1 base, with 7 bases sitting between them. In DNA, the CDR3 is TGTGCCAGCAGTTTTTCGACGAACACTGAAGCTTTCTTT. Translated, it gives CASSFSTNTEAFF.

This chain joins TRBV7-9 and TRBJ2-1, with D possibly TRBD1 on 6 matching bases. The CDR3 contains 15 residues. The germline V and J ends were trimmed by 1 base and 6 bases, with 13 bases remaining between them. The V gene's germline CDR1 is SEHNR and CDR2 FQNEAQ (reference sequence). The CDR3 coding sequence is TGTGCCAGCAGCTTAGGCTGGGACACCTCCAATGAGCAGTTCTTC. This gives the protein CASSLGWDTSNEQFF.

The chain joins TRBV15 to TRBJ2-7; 10 nucleotides align to TRBD1. CDR1 is LNHNV, CDR2 YYDKDF, per germline (reference sequence). Trimming took 3 bases from V and 2 from J; bases not matched to a gene: 1. This CDR3 is built from 14 residues. CDR3 sequence (DNA): TGTGCCACCAGCAGGGACAGGGGGGCCTACGAGCAGTACTTC. Residues: CATSRDRGAYEQYF. Using reference TRBV15 and TRBJ2-7 for the parts outside the CDR3, the full variable domain is DAMVIQNPRYQVTQFGKPVTLSCSQTLNHNVMYWYQQKSSQAPKLLFHYYDKDFNNEADTPDNFQSRRPNTSFCFLDIRSPGLGDTAMYLCATSRDRGAYEQYFGPGTRLTVT.

The V call is TRBV19, the J call TRBJ1-1; D is uncertain. Germline CDR1 is LNHDA and CDR2 is SQIVND (reference sequence). V was cut by 9 bases and J by 2 bases, with 13 bases left in between. The length of the CDR3 is 13 residues. Here the CDR3 reads CASGEMANTEAFF. CDR3 in DNA: TGTGCCAGCGGGGAGATGGCTAACACTGAAGCTTTCTTT.

This clone was observed a single time. The chain links TRBV5-1 to TRBJ2-1, with a weak D call TRBD1 (6 bases). V was trimmed by 1 base and J by 0 bases, leaving 17 bases between them. This CDR3 contains 18 residues. The germline V gene encodes CDR1 SGHRS and CDR2 YFSETQ. CDR3 region: CASSLSSQGSSSYNEQFF. CDR3 in DNA: TGCGCCAGCAGCTTGTCATCTCAGGGGTCGAGCTCCTACAATGAGCAGTTCTTC.

The gene calls are TRBV12-5 and TRBJ1-5; TRBD1 might be the D (6 bases). CDR1 is LGHNT, CDR2 FRNRAP, per germline. The CDR3 consists of 17 residues. The V gene lost 0 bases and the J gene lost 6 bases, with 18 bases spanning the gap. The CDR3 DNA sequence: TGTGCTAGTGGTTTGGTAAAAGAGGGGACACAAACTCAGCCCCAGCATTTT. As protein: CASGLVKEGTQTQPQHF.

As for this clone: One end of the junction fails to match germline, which may point to a read error. The gene calls are TRBV27 and TRBJ2-7, with D perhaps TRBD2 (5 bases). The CDR3 covers 11 residues. Germline CDR1 MNHEY, CDR2 SMNVEV (reference sequence). The CDR3 reads CASGLAHDQYF. Here the CDR3 DNA reads TGTGCCAGCGGGCTAGCCCACGATCAGTACTTC.

The chain uses TRBV19 and TRBJ2-7; 9 bases map to TRBD2. There are 20 residues in the CDR3. Germline V gives CDR1 LNHDA, CDR2 SQIVND (reference sequence). The J segment lost 2 bases and the V segment lost 2 bases, leaving 19 bases of the junction unmatched. The CDR3, as DNA: TGTGCCAGTAGTATAATACATCCATCGGAAGGCGGGAGGGCCCCCTACGAGCAGTACTTC. Translation gives CASSIIHPSEGGRAPYEQYF.

The sample holds one count of this clone. Mismatch with germline at one junction end may stem from a read error. As DNA, the CDR3 is TGTGCCAGCAGTTTAAACACAGGGAACGCTGAAGCTTTCTTT. Protein product: CASSLNTGNAEAFF. This chain joins TRBV27 and TRBJ1-1, with TRBD1 as a possible D gene (6 bases). The germline CDR1 and CDR2 sequences are MNHEY and SMNVEV (reference sequence). The CDR3 totals 14 residues.

The chain is built from TRBV5-1 and TRBJ1-2, with TRBD1 matching 9 bases. This CDR3 is built from 15 residues. V was pared by 4 bases and J by 2 bases, with 6 bases of the junction left unmatched. Germline CDR1 SGHRS, CDR2 YFSETQ. The CDR3 nucleotides read TGCGCCAGCAGCCCGAGGACAGGGGCGAACTATGGCTACACCTTC. It codes for CASSPRTGANYGYTF.

The V gene is TRBV7-6, the J gene TRBJ1-3, with a weak D call TRBD1 (5 bases). The length of the CDR3 is 16 residues. Germline values: CDR1 SGHVS, CDR2 FNYEAQ. The V end lost 1 base, the J end lost 1 base, and 11 bases lay between the germline ends. The CDR3 nucleotides are TGTGCCAGCAGCTTAGGGACATTCCTTTCTGGAAACACCATATATTTT. Encoded protein: CASSLGTFLSGNTIYF.

This chain links TRBV25-1 with TRBJ2-7; D not certain. CDR1 and CDR2 (germline): MGHDK, SYGVNS. This CDR3 comprises 12 residues. V lost 8 bases, J lost 7 bases, and 15 bases lay in between. The CDR3 here is CASGLGLREQYF. CDR3 sequence (DNA): TGTGCCAGCGGCTTGGGGTTACGGGAGCAGTACTTC.

The chain joins TRBV30 to TRBJ2-2; TRBD2 might be the D (5 bases). Deletions cut 0 bases from V and 7 bases from J, with 12 bases between. The germline V gene encodes CDR1 GTSNPN and CDR2 SVGIG (reference sequence). The CDR3 covers 14 residues. The CDR3 sequence is CAWSVRGFGGELFF. CDR3 bases: TGTGCCTGGAGTGTACGGGGATTCGGCGGGGAGCTGTTTTTT.

This clone was picked up one time. The rearrangement uses TRBV6-1 and TRBJ2-2, with D unresolved. CDR1 MNHNS and CDR2 SASEGT come from the germline V gene. Trimming removed 3 bases at V and 6 bases at J, with 5 bases between. The CDR3 is 12 residues long. The CDR3 region is CASSEGAGELFF. DNA for the CDR3: TGTGCCAGCAGTGAGGGCGCCGGGGAGCTGTTTTTT.

Remarks on this clone: The sample contains more than one DNA sequence encoding this CDR3. The chain combines TRBV4-1 with TRBJ2-7; D gene uncertain. The CDR3 length is 11 residues. The germline V and J ends were trimmed by 2 bases and 6 bases, with 5 bases remaining between them. CDR1 and CDR2 (germline): MGHRA, YSYEKL. CDR3 loop: CASSQLGEQYF. The CDR3 DNA follows: TGCGCCAGCAGCCAATTGGGCGAGCAGTACTTC.

The chain uses TRBV5-1 and TRBJ2-7; D ambiguous. Trimming pared 5 bases from V and 2 bases from J, leaving 8 bases between. This CDR3 region has 12 residues. CDR1 is SGHRS, CDR2 YFSETQ, per germline. The CDR3 loop is CASSPRAYEQYF. Here the CDR3 DNA reads TGCGCCAGCAGTCCTCGCGCCTACGAGCAGTACTTC.

This clone was counted a single time. The chain joins TRBV11-2 to TRBJ2-1; 7 bases match TRBD1. Trimming removed 7 bases from V and 8 bases from J; junction bases left unmatched: 8. This CDR3 is 13 amino acids long. CDR1 and CDR2 (germline): SGHAT, FQNNGV. The CDR3 sequence: CASTGEGADEQFF. CDR3 sequence (DNA): TGTGCCAGCACCGGCGAGGGGGCGGATGAGCAGTTCTTC.

The chain uses TRBV7-9 and TRBJ2-6; the match to TRBD1 covers 7 bases. CDR1 SEHNR and CDR2 FQNEAQ come from the germline V gene (reference sequence). This CDR3 has 16 residues. The junction had 4 bases not matched to a gene; V was cut back by 5 bases and J by 0 bases. The CDR3 region is CASSPGTASGANVLTF. The DNA for the CDR3 is TGTGCCAGCAGCCCGGGGACAGCCTCTGGGGCCAACGTCCTGACTTTC.

The V and J genes are TRBV6-5 and TRBJ2-7; D might be TRBD1 or TRBD2, each matching 5 bases. Germline V gives CDR1 MNHEY, CDR2 SVGAGI. This CDR3 has 15 residues. The V and J ends lost 2 bases and 0 bases respectively, with 11 bases between them. The CDR3 bases are TGTGCCAGCAGTTACAATGGGGGAAACTCCTACGAGCAGTACTTC. Its protein product is CASSYNGGNSYEQYF.

This clone was seen only once. This chain joins TRBV27 and TRBJ2-1, with D tentatively TRBD2 (5 bases). Per germline, CDR1 MNHEY and CDR2 SMNVEV (reference sequence). This CDR3 region has 12 residues. Trimming stripped 8 bases from V and 10 bases from J, with 15 bases between. The CDR3 region has the DNA TGTGCCAGCCTTGTAAGGTCGGGGGAGCAGTTCTTC. It specifies CASLVRSGEQFF.